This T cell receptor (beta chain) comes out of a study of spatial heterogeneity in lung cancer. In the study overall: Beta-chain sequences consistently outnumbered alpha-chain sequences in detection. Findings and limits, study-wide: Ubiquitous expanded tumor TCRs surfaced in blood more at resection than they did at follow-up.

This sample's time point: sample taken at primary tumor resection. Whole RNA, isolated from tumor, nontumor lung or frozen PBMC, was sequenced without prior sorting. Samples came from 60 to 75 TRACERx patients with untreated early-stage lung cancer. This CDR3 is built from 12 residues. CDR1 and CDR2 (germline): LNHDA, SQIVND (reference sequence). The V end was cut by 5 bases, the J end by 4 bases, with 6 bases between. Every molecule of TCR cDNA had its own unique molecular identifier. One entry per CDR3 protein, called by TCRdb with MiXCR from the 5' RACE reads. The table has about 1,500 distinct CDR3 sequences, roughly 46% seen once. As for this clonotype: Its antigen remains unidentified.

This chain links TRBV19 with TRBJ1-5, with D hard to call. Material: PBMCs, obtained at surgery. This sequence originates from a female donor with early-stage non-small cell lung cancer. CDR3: CASSVSNQPQHF. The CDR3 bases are TGTGCCAGTAGTGTGAGTAATCAGCCCCAGCATTTT.